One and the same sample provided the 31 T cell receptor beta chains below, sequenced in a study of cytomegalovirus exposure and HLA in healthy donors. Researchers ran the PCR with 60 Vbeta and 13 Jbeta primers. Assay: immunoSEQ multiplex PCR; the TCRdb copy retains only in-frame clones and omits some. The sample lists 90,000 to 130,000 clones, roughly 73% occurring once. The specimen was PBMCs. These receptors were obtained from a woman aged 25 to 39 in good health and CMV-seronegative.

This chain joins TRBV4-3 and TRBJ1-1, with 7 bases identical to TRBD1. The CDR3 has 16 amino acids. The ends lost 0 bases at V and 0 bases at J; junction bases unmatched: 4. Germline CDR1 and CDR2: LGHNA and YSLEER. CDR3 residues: CASSQDAGQMNTEAFF. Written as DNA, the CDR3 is TGCGCCAGCAGCCAAGATGCGGGACAGATGAACACTGAAGCTTTCTTT.

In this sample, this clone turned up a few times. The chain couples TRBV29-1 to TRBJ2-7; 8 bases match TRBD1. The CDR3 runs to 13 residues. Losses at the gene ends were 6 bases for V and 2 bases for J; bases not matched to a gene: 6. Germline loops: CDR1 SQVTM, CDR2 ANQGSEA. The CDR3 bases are TGCAGCGTCTCTGACAGGGGTACCTACGAGCAGTACTTC. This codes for CSVSDRGTYEQYF.

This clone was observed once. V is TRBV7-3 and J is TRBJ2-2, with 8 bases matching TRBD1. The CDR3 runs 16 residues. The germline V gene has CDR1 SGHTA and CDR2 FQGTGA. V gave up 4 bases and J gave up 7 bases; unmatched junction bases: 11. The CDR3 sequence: CASSSRAGQVNGELFF. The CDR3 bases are TGTGCCAGCAGCTCCCGGGCGGGACAGGTCAACGGGGAGCTGTTTTTT.

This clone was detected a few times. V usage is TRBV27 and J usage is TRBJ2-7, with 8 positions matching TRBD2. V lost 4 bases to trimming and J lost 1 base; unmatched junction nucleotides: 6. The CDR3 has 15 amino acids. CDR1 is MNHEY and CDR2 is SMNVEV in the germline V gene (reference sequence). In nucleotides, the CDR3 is TGTGCCAGCAGTTCTCCCGGGACTAGTTCCTACGAGCAGTACTTC. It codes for CASSSPGTSSYEQYF.

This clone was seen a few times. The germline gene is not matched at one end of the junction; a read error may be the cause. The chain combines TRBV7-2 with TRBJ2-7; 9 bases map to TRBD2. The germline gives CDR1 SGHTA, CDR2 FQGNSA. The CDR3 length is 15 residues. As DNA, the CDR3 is TGTGCCAGCAGATTAGGCGGGGGGGTCTCCTACGAGCAGTACTTC. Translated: CASRLGGGVSYEQYF.

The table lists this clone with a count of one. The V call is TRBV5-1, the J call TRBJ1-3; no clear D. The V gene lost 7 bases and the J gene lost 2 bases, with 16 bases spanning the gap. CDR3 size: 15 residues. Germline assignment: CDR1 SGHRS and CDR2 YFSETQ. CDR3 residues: CASRSAYEAGNTIYF. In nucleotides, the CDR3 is TGCGCCAGCCGATCAGCCTACGAGGCTGGAAACACCATATATTTT.

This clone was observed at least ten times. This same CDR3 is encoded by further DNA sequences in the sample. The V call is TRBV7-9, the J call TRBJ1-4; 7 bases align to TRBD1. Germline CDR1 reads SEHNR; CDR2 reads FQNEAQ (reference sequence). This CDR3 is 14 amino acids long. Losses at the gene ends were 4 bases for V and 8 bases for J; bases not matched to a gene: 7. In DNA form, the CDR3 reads TGTGCCAGCAGCTCGCGGACAGGTGGCGAAAAACTGTTTTTT. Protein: CASSSRTGGEKLFF.

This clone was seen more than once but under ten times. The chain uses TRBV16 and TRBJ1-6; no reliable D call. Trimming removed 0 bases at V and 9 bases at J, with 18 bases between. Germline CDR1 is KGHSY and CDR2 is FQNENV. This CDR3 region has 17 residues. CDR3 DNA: TGTGCCAGCAGCCAATCCCTGGGAGGTGGGAATAGTTCACCCCTCCACTTT. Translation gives CASSQSLGGGNSSPLHF.

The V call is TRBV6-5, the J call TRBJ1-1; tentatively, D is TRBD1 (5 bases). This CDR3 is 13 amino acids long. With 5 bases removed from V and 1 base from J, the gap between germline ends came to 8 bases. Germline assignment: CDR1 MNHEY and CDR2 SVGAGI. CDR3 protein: CASSPTGNTEAFF. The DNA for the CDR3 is TGTGCCAGCAGTCCTACAGGGAACACTGAAGCTTTCTTT.

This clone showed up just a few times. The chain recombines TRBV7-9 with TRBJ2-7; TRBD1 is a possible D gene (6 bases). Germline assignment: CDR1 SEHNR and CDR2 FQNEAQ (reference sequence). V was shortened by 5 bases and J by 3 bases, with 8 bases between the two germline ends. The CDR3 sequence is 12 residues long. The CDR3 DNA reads TGTGCCAGCAGCAAGGACAGCTACGAGCAGTACTTC. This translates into CASSKDSYEQYF.

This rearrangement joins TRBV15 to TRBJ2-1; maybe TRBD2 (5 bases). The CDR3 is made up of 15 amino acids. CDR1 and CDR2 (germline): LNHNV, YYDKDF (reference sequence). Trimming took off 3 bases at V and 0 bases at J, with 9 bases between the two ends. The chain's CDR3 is CATSRGESSYNEQFF. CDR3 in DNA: TGTGCCACCAGCAGGGGAGAGAGCTCCTACAATGAGCAGTTCTTC.

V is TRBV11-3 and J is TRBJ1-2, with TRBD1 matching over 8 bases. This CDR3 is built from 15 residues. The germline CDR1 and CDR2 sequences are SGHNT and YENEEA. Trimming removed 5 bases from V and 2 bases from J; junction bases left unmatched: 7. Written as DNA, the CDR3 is TGTGCCAGCAGCCCACAGACAGGGGCAAACTATGGCTACACCTTC. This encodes CASSPQTGANYGYTF.

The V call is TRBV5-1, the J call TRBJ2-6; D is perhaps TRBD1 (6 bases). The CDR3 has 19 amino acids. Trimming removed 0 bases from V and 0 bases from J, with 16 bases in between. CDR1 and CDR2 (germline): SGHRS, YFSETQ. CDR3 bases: TGCGCCAGCAGCTTGGAAATTTGGGGGACAAACTCTGGGGCCAACGTCCTGACTTTC. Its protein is CASSLEIWGTNSGANVLTF.

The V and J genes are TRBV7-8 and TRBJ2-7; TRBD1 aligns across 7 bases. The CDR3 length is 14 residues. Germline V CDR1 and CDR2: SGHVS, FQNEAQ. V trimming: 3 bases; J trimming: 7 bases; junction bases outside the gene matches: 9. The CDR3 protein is CASSFDRAIGEQYF. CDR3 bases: TGTGCCAGCAGCTTCGACAGGGCCATAGGGGAGCAGTACTTC.

The CDR3 protein is CASSLLSTDTQYF. CDR3 nucleotides: TGCGCCAGCAGCTTGCTCAGCACAGATACGCAGTATTTT. The rearrangement uses TRBV5-1 and TRBJ2-3; unclear D gene. The CDR3 has 13 amino acids. CDR1 SGHRS and CDR2 YFSETQ come from the germline V gene. Trimming stripped 1 base from V and 0 bases from J, with 3 bases between.

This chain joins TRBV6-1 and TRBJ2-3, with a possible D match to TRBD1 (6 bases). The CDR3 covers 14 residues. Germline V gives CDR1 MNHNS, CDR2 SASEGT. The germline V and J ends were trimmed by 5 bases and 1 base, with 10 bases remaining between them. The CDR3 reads CASSTTGRTDTQYF. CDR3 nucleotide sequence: TGTGCCAGCAGTACCACAGGGCGCACAGATACGCAGTATTTT.

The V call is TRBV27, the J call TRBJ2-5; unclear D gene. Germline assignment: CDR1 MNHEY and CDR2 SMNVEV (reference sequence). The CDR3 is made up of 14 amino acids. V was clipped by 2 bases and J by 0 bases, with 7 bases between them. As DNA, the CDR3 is TGTGCCAGCAGTTTAAGTAGTTACCAAGAGACCCAGTACTTC. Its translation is CASSLSSYQETQYF.

The CDR3 protein is CASSLARGNQETQYF. For the CDR3, the DNA is TGCGCCAGCAGCTTGGCCAGGGGAAACCAAGAGACCCAGTACTTC. The chain combines TRBV5-1 with TRBJ2-5; TRBD1 might be the D (6 bases). V was trimmed by 0 bases and J by 0 bases, leaving 9 bases between them. The CDR3 has 15 residues. The germline gives CDR1 SGHRS, CDR2 YFSETQ.

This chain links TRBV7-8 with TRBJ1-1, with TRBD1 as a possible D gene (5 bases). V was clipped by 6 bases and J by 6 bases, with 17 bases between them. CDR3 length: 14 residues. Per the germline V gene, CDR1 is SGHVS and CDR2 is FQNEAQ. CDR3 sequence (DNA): TGTGCCAGCAGATCTACAGGCTTGACTCCTGAAGCTTTCTTT. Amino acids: CASRSTGLTPEAFF.

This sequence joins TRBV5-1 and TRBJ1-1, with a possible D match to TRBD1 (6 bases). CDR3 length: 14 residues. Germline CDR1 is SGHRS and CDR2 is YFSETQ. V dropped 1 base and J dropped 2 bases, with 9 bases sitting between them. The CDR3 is CASSLQTGNTEAFF. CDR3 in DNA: TGCGCCAGCAGCTTGCAGACAGGCAACACTGAAGCTTTCTTT.

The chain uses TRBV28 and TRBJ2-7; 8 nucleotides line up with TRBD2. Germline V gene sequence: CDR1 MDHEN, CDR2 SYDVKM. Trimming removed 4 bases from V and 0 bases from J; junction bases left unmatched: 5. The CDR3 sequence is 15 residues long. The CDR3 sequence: CASSSSGGGSYEQYF. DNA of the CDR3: TGTGCCAGCAGTTCCAGCGGGGGAGGCTCCTACGAGCAGTACTTC.

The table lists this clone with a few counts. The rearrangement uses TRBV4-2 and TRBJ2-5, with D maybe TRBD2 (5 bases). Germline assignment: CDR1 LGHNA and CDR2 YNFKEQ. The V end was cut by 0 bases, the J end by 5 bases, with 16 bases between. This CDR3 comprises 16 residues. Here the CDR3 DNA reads TGTGCCAGCAGCCAAGAATTACCGGGGAGCCTGGAGACCCAGTACTTC. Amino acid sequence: CASSQELPGSLETQYF.

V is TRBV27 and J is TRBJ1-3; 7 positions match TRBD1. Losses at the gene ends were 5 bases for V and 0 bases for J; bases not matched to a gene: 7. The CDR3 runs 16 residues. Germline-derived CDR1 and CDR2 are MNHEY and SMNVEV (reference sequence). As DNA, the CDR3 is TGTGCCAGCAGTAGACAGGGACAGACCTCTGGAAACACCATATATTTT. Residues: CASSRQGQTSGNTIYF.

Here the CDR3 DNA reads TGTGCCACCAGCAGACCCCCTTCTCCCTACACCTTC. Translating it yields CATSRPPSPYTF. V usage is TRBV15 and J usage is TRBJ1-2; D is undetermined. CDR3 length equals 12 residues. Germline lookup yields CDR1 LNHNV and CDR2 YYDKDF (reference sequence). V dropped 2 bases and J dropped 10 bases, with 11 bases sitting between them.

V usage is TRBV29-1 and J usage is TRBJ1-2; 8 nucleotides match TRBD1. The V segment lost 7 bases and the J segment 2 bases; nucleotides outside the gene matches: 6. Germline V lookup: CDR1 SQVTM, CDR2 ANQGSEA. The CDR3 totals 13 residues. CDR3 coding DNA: TGCAGCGCTGGACAGGGTTCCAACTATGGCTACACCTTC. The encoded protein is CSAGQGSNYGYTF.

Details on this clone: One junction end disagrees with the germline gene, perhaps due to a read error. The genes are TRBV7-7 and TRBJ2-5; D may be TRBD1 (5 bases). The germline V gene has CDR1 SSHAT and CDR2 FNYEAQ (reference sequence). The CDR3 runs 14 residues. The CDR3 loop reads CASSLGVGGGTQYF. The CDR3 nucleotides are TGTGCTAGCAGCTTAGGGGTCGGCGGTGGGACCCAGTACTTC.

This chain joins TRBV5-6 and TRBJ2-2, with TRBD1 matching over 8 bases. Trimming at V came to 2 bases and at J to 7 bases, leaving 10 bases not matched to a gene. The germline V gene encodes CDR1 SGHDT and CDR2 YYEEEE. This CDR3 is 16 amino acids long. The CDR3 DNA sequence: TGTGCCAGCAGCTTCGCGGACAGGGTCCGCAGCGGGGAGCTGTTTTTT. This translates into CASSFADRVRSGELFF.

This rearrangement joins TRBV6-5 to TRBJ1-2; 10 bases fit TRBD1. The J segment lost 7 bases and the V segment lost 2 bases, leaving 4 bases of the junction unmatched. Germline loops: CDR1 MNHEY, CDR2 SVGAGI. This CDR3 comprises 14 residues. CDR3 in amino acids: CASSYDDRGRGYTF. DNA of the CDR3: TGTGCCAGCAGTTACGACGACAGGGGGCGTGGCTACACCTTC.

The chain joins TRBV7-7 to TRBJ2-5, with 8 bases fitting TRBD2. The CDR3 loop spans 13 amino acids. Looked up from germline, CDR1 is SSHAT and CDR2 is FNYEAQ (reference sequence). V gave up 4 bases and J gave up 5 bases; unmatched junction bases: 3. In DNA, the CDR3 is TGTGCCAGCAGCTCGGGACTAGATGAGACCCAGTACTTC. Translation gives CASSSGLDETQYF.

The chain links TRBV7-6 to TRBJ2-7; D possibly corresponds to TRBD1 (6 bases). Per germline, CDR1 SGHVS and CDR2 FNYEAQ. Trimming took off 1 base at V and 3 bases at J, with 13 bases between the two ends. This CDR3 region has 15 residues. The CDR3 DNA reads TGTGCCAGCAGCTTAGTACAGGGTCTAGTCTACGAGCAGTACTTC. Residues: CASSLVQGLVYEQYF.

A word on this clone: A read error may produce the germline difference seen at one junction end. CDR3 in amino acids: CASSQVPGEQPQHF. As DNA, the CDR3 is TGCGCCAGCAGTCAAGTGCCAGGGGAACAGCCCCAGCATTTT. The chain recombines TRBV4-3 with TRBJ1-5; TRBD1 might be the D (6 bases). The CDR3 runs 14 residues. CDR1 is LGHNA, CDR2 YSLEER, per germline.